This TCR beta chain originates from a study of chemoradiotherapy in HPV16-positive cancers. Across the study: Candidate HPV-specific clones and shared TCR motifs came from two HPV16-positive patients.

Repertoires were sampled repeatedly during chemoradiotherapy. Clones were read by immunoSEQ multiplex PCR, and TCRdb kept only the in-frame ones, dropping some. The sample has over 2,500 clones; around 86% are singletons. The specimen was tumor tissue, collected from a patient who underwent chemoradiotherapy. The source is a human donor with HPV-associated anogenital cancer.

The CDR3 region is CASSRRGDQPQHF. The CDR3 bases are TGTGCCAGCAGTAGGAGGGGGGATCAGCCCCAGCATTTT. The rearrangement links TRBV2 to TRBJ1-5; D perhaps matches TRBD1 (6 bases). V dropped 5 bases and J dropped 5 bases, with 10 bases sitting between them. CDR3 length: 13 amino acids. Germline V gene sequence: CDR1 SNHLY, CDR2 FYNNEI.